This T cell receptor (beta chain) was identified during a study of response to subunit inactivated influenza vaccine. One entry per CDR3 protein results from TCRdb running MiXCR on the RT-PCR reads. The sample contains around 570,000 distinct CDR3 sequences, less than 8% of which appear only once. As for this clonotype: The antigen is undetermined.

V was pared by 4 bases and J by 5 bases, with 12 bases between. Germline CDR1 SGHTA, CDR2 FQGNSA. The CDR3 has 13 amino acids. Study-wide results and limits: Each seasonal flu vaccination may recruit only limited new T cells, authors suggested.

Sequences were derived from PBMCs from blood, sampled roughly 24 months after vaccination. This receptor was identified in a man between 50 and 69 years old who received an inactivated influenza vaccine. The rearrangement links TRBV7-2 to TRBJ2-7; D is possibly TRBD2 (5 bases). CDR3 sequence: CASSSKGGHEQYF. The CDR3 DNA follows: TGTGCCAGCAGCTCCAAAGGCGGGCACGAGCAGTACTTC.